The rows below give T cell receptor beta chains drawn from one sample of a study of long-term antiretroviral therapy in people with HIV. Sequencing was performed with immunoSEQ multiplex PCR; in TCRdb, only in-frame clones are kept and a portion is missing. The sample lists approximately 11,000 clones, around 80% seen once, with roughly a fifth in the top ten. This specimen consisted of unsorted PBMCs, obtained 7.2 years after starting antiretroviral therapy. The receptor set was obtained from a man aged 45 to 65 with HIV. Each CDR3 is given with its conserved first and last residue. D genes are given only for firm matches. Some rows have no size entry. The others give once, few or many, or a class for an expanded clone.

j_gene,v_gene,abundance,d_gene,CDR3nt,CDR3aa
TRBJ2-7,TRBV7-9,-,TRBD1,TGTGCCAGCAGCTTGCCGGGACAGGGGAACTACGAGCAGTACTTC,CASSLPGQGNYEQYF
TRBJ2-3,TRBV6-4,-,TRBD2,TGTGCCAGCAGTGACTCGACTAGCGGGGGCGTGGATACGCAGTATTTT,CASSDSTSGGVDTQYF
TRBJ2-7,TRBV4-1,-,TRBD2,TGCGCCAGCAGCCAGGTCCTAGCGGGGGCCGGGCAGTACTTC,CASSQVLAGAGQYF
TRBJ1-1,TRBV13,few,-,TGTGCCAGCAGCCTACCGTACACTGAAGCTTTCTTT,CASSLPYTEAFF
TRBJ2-6,TRBV9,-,TRBD1,TGTGCCAGCAGCGTAGATTCCACCGGACAGGGGGCGGGTGGGGCCAACGTCCTGACTTTC,CASSVDSTGQGAGGANVLTF
TRBJ1-5,TRBV27,-,-,TGTGCCAGCAGTTTTAACTCCGGCAATCAGCCCCAGCATTTT,CASSFNSGNQPQHF
TRBJ2-1,TRBV14,-,-,TGTGCCAGCAGCCAAGATGGTTGGGGATGGGCCCCCTACAATGAGCAGTTCTTC,CASSQDGWGWAPYNEQFF
TRBJ2-7,TRBV30,-,-,TGTGCCTGGAGTGAGGTGACCCCGCGGGACGAGCAGTACTTC,CAWSEVTPRDEQYF
TRBJ1-2,TRBV27,few,-,TGTGCCAGCAGTTTATCGACAGGAAACTATGGCTACACCTTC,CASSLSTGNYGYTF
TRBJ2-7,TRBV7-9,-,TRBD1,TGTGCCGGGGACAGGGGACACGAGCAGTACTTC,CAGDRGHEQYF
TRBJ2-7,TRBV6-5,-,-,TGTGCCAGCATCTCGGGCTCCTACGAGCAGTACTTC,CASISGSYEQYF
TRBJ1-2,TRBV7-9,once,-,TGTGCCAGCAGCTTAGTGGGGGGGTTGGATGGCTACACCTTC,CASSLVGGLDGYTF
TRBJ2-3,TRBV4-1,once,TRBD1,TGCGCCAGCAGCCTGGGACAGTTCAGCACAGATACGCAGTATTTT,CASSLGQFSTDTQYF
TRBJ2-7,TRBV29-1,-,-,TGCAGCGGTAGAACAGGCTACGAGCAGTACTTC,CSGRTGYEQYF
TRBJ1-4,TRBV7-6,-,-,TGTGCCAGCAGCTTAAGGGCAGGGCAGAATGAAAAACTGTTTTTT,CASSLRAGQNEKLFF